This TCR beta chain was identified during a study of T cell repertoires in cytomegalovirus infection. Study-level findings and limits: HLA-C-restricted CMV clonotypes gave the most frequent clonotype in two of eight donors.

One entry per CDR3 protein, called by TCRdb with MiXCR from the reads. The top ten hold roughly a quarter of the sample, which has approximately 500,000 distinct CDR3 sequences, about 15% seen once. In regard to this clonotype: As yet, its antigen is unknown.

Losses at the gene ends were 3 bases for V and 7 bases for J; bases not matched to a gene: 6. CDR1 and CDR2 from the germline V gene are MNHEY and SMNVEV (reference sequence). CDR3 length: 16 amino acids. J is TRBJ2-1 and V is TRBV27, with 13 bases fitting TRBD2. Specimen: CD8+ T cells from PBMCs. The receptor was isolated from a human donor in good health (CMV status not recorded). Some clones in this sample may be carry-over from other donors' samples. The CDR3, as DNA: TGTGCCAGCAGTTTCCTCGGACTAGCGGGAGTGAATGAGCAGTTCTTC. Amino acids: CASSFLGLAGVNEQFF.